This T cell receptor beta chain was observed in a study of T cells in Graves' hyperthyroidism and ophthalmopathy. Diagnosing involved the use of clinical symptoms, serum thyroxine and TRAb, thyroid ultrasound and orbital computed tomography. Using RNA transcripts as the source, TCR beta CDR3 regions were amplified. Using the HTBI primer set, a first-round RT-PCR was run on the TCR CDR3. TCRdb called the multiplex PCR reads again in MiXCR, with one record for every CDR3 protein. The repertoire holds a few hundred thousand distinct CDR3 sequences, 15% to 19% seen once, with about 7% in the top ten. Broader study findings: With a median lead of around 6.7 months before onset, the model predicted ophthalmopathy.

As for this clonotype: Its antigen is not identified.

This receptor was taken from a woman younger than 45 with Graves' hyperthyroidism. What was sequenced was blood.

The CDR3 here is CASRSTGIEQYF. CDR3 sequence (DNA): TGTGCCAGCAGAAGCACAGGGATCGAGCAGTACTTC. The V call is TRBV6-2 or TRBV6-3, the J call TRBJ2-7, with a tentative D call TRBD1 (6 bases). Germline V gene sequence: CDR1 MNHEY, CDR2 SVGEGT. V dropped 6 bases and J dropped 6 bases, with 12 bases sitting between them. This CDR3 is built from 12 residues.